This TCR beta chain was captured in a study of CD8 T cells in Susac syndrome. Random hexamers were used to reverse transcribe roughly 0.45 to 1 ug of RNA. The authors amplified TCR beta CDR3 across 54 Vbeta and 13 Jbeta using immunoSEQ multiplex PCR. Each CDR3 protein gets one entry after TCRdb re-called the immunoSEQ multiplex PCR reads with MiXCR. The sample has about 210,000 distinct CDR3 sequences; roughly 96% are singletons. In blood CD8+ and CD4+ T cells, TCR beta underwent sequencing. The CD8+ and CD4+ T cells were isolated magnetically using a negative isolation approach, whereas the TEMRA cells were enriched by FACS. This CDR3 is 16 amino acids long. Germline V lookup: CDR1 SQVTM, CDR2 ANQGSEA. The J segment lost 3 bases and the V segment lost 4 bases, leaving 11 bases of the junction unmatched.

The source material was CD4+ T cells from PBMCs. The rearrangement uses TRBV29-1 and TRBJ2-7; TRBD2 agrees at 11 bases. The sequence derives from a human donor with multiple sclerosis. CDR3 in amino acids: CSVAGRSGTSGYEQYF. The CDR3 DNA reads as TGCAGCGTTGCCGGACGGTCCGGGACTAGCGGCTACGAGCAGTACTTC.